This TCR beta chain was identified during a study of graft-versus-host responses after intestinal transplantation. Turning to the study itself: All recipients were given anti-thymocyte globulin induction, and tacrolimus and steroids were then administered for around three years. Overall study results and limits: Allograft graft-versus-host to host-versus-graft clonal ratios ran high in patients with graft-donor T cell macrochimerism.

As to this clone: Its matching antigen is unknown.

With 0 bases removed from V and 4 bases from J, the gap between germline ends came to 9 bases. This CDR3 is built from 14 residues. CDR1 is SGHVS, CDR2 FQNEAQ, per germline. The assay was immunoSEQ multiplex PCR, and TCRdb's table has in-frame clones only and misses some. The sample contains 77,000 or so clones, about 94% of which appear only once. The rearrangement links TRBV7-8 to TRBJ1-2, with D unresolved. This sequence originates from a human donor who received an intestinal transplant. Sample: unstimulated CD8+ T cells sorted from spleen or lymph node cells, taken before intestinal transplant. CDR3 sequence (DNA): TGTGCCAGCAGCTTAGCGCTAGGGCCCTATGGCTACACCTTC. Translated: CASSLALGPYGYTF.